These 17 T cell receptor beta chains were sequenced from one sample in a study of T cell responses to AZD1222 COVID-19 vaccine. Sequencing was performed with immunoSEQ multiplex PCR; in TCRdb, only in-frame clones are kept and a portion is missing. The sample shows almost 50,000 clones, under 85% of them seen only once. Sequences were derived from peripheral blood, sampled on day 0 of MenACWY control vaccination. The receptors originated from an adult in good health.

The CDR3 nucleotides read TGTGCCAGTAGTATAGTTTCAGGGGGAAGCACTGAAGCTTTCTTT. Amino acid sequence: CASSIVSGGSTEAFF. V is TRBV19 and J is TRBJ1-1; 7 bases agree with TRBD1. This CDR3 comprises 15 residues. Germline values: CDR1 LNHDA, CDR2 SQIVND (reference sequence). J gave up 4 bases and V 1 base, and 6 bases lay outside the gene matches.

The chain employs TRBV4-1 and TRBJ1-5; 10 nucleotides match TRBD1. Germline V CDR1 and CDR2: MGHRA, YSYEKL. With V trimmed by 0 bases and J by 4 bases, 12 bases remained unmatched. The CDR3 sequence is 19 residues long. The CDR3 is CASSQDVGQGRFLNQPQHF. DNA of the CDR3: TGCGCCAGCAGCCAAGATGTGGGACAGGGGCGATTCCTAAATCAGCCCCAGCATTTT.

The V gene is TRBV10-1, the J gene TRBJ2-7; 7 bases align to TRBD1. The V gene end was trimmed by 8 bases and the J gene end by 4 bases; junction bases not matched to a gene: 8. The CDR3 totals 13 residues. From germline, CDR1 is WNHNN and CDR2 SYGVQD (reference sequence). The CDR3 sequence: CASHSQGKYEQYV. The CDR3, as DNA: TGCGCCAGCCATTCACAGGGGAAATACGAGCAGTACGTC.

The chain combines TRBV6-5 with TRBJ1-2, with TRBD1 identical over 7 bases. The CDR3 runs 14 residues. Germline CDR1 and CDR2: MNHEY and SVGAGI. The ends lost 0 bases at V and 7 bases at J; junction bases unmatched: 5. CDR3 amino acids: CASSYSESGGGYTF. CDR3 DNA: TGTGCCAGCAGTTACTCGGAGTCAGGGGGTGGCTACACCTTC.

The chain has TRBV19 and TRBJ1-2, with D perhaps matching TRBD1 (5 bases). This CDR3 is built from 12 residues. Trimming shortened V by 8 bases and J by 3 bases, and 10 bases separated the two germline ends. Germline V CDR1 and CDR2: LNHDA, SQIVND (reference sequence). In DNA form, the CDR3 reads TGTGCCAGTGGTCGGGACCACTATGGCTACACCTTC. Encoded protein: CASGRDHYGYTF.

The chain couples TRBV28 to TRBJ1-1, with D uncertain. Germline CDR1 MDHEN, CDR2 SYDVKM. V lost 6 bases and J lost 1, with 15 bases in between. The CDR3 is 15 amino acids. The CDR3 bases are TGTGCCAGCAGAAAAAGAGGACGGGAGAACACTGAAGCTTTCTTT. Translation gives CASRKRGRENTEAFF.

The rearrangement links TRBV10-2 to TRBJ2-5; 9 nucleotides match TRBD1. J was trimmed by 1 base and V by 6 bases; bases with no gene match: 6. CDR3 length: 15 residues. CDR1 and CDR2 (germline): WSHSY, SAAADI. CDR3 amino acids: CASRTGGTTQETQYF. As DNA, the CDR3 is TGCGCCAGCAGGACAGGGGGGACTACCCAAGAGACCCAGTACTTC.

This rearrangement joins TRBV5-6 to TRBJ1-5; 8 positions match TRBD1. The CDR3 totals 16 residues. The trim removed 1 base at V and 3 bases at J, leaving 6 bases unmatched. Germline loops: CDR1 SGHDT, CDR2 YYEEEE. The CDR3 loop is CASSLLGTGNNQPQHF. In nucleotides, the CDR3 is TGTGCCAGCAGCTTGTTAGGGACAGGTAACAATCAGCCCCAGCATTTT. Full variable domain (outside the CDR3, taken from reference TRBV5-6 and TRBJ1-5): DAGVTQSPTHLIKTRGQQVTLRCSPKSGHDTVSWYQQALGQGPQFIFQYYEEEERQRGNFPDRFSGHQFPNYSSELNVNALLLGDSALYLCASSLLGTGNNQPQHFGDGTRLSIL.

A few counts support this clone. J is TRBJ1-5 and V is TRBV28; D remains unclear. The germline CDR1 and CDR2 sequences are MDHEN and SYDVKM. The CDR3 totals 14 residues. Between the trimmed V and J ends, which lost 5 bases and 4 bases, there was a span of 12 bases. In DNA form, the CDR3 reads TGTGCCAGCAGTCCCTCATTGAAAAATCAGCCCCAGCATTTT. It is translated as CASSPSLKNQPQHF.

This clone appeared a single time. The rearrangement joins TRBV6-5 to TRBJ1-5, with a possible D match to TRBD1 (5 bases). Deletions cut 10 bases from V and 7 bases from J, with 11 bases between. Germline lookup yields CDR1 MNHEY and CDR2 SVGAGI. CDR3 length equals 11 residues. In nucleotides, the CDR3 is TGTGCCATAGGGACGAGGCAGCCCCAGCATTTT. This translates into CAIGTRQPQHF.

The CDR3 protein is CASSEYGGDGYTF. DNA of the CDR3: TGCGCCAGCAGTGAGTACGGGGGAGATGGCTACACCTTC. The gene calls are TRBV10-2 and TRBJ1-2; perhaps TRBD1 as D (5 bases). The V end lost 1 base, the J end lost 6 bases, and 9 bases lay between the germline ends. CDR1 and CDR2 from the germline V gene are WSHSY and SAAADI. The CDR3 spans 13 residues.

This clone was counted a few times. The chain uses TRBV28 and TRBJ1-5; no clear D gene. There are 14 residues in the CDR3. CDR1 and CDR2 from the germline V gene are MDHEN and SYDVKM. V was cut by 5 bases and J by 5 bases, with 13 bases left in between. CDR3 residues: CASSKSTGYQPQHF. CDR3 nucleotides: TGTGCCAGCAGTAAATCAACCGGTTATCAGCCCCAGCATTTT.

The genes are TRBV7-2 and TRBJ1-1, with D possibly matching TRBD1 (5 bases). CDR3 size: 13 residues. Germline CDR1 SGHTA, CDR2 FQGNSA. Between the trimmed V and J ends, which lost 5 bases and 0 bases, there was a span of 7 bases. This chain's CDR3 is CASSKTVNTEAFF. CDR3 DNA sequence: TGTGCCAGCAGCAAGACAGTGAACACTGAAGCTTTCTTT.

The table lists this clone with a few counts. The genes are TRBV15 and TRBJ2-7; D is unclear. Trimming stripped 0 bases from V and 5 bases from J, with 8 bases between. The CDR3 has 13 residues. Per germline, CDR1 LNHNV and CDR2 YYDKDF (reference sequence). CDR3 residues: CATSREEADEQYV. Here the CDR3 DNA reads TGTGCCACCAGCAGAGAAGAGGCGGACGAGCAGTACGTC.

The gene calls are TRBV5-1 and TRBJ2-3; 12 nucleotides line up with TRBD2. The CDR3 runs to 16 residues. CDR1 is SGHRS, CDR2 YFSETQ, per germline. Trimming took 3 bases from V and 1 from J; bases not matched to a gene: 3. CDR3 coding DNA: TGCGCCAGCAGCTCTCGACTAGCGGGAGGCACAGATACGCAGTATTTT. It translates to CASSSRLAGGTDTQYF.

The chain is built from TRBV6-5 and TRBJ2-1; D is unresolved. V lost 6 bases and J lost 0, with 3 bases in between. This CDR3 contains 12 residues. In germline, CDR1 is MNHEY, CDR2 SVGAGI. CDR3 in DNA: TGTGCCAGCAGATCCTCCTACAATGAGCAGTTCTTC. It translates to CASRSSYNEQFF.

The chain is built from TRBV3-1 (or the pseudogene TRBV3-2) and TRBJ2-1; 8 bases line up with TRBD1. CDR1 and CDR2 (germline): LGHDT, YNNKEL (reference sequence). After removal of 4 bases from V and 15 bases from J, the junction contained 8 bases not matched to a gene. The CDR3 has 12 amino acids. The CDR3 DNA reads as TGTGCCAGCAGCCCCGACAGGGGTTTCCCGTTCTTC. Protein product: CASSPDRGFPFF.